The 3 T cell receptor beta chains below were found in one sample sequenced in a study of identical twins. In TCRdb, the 5' RACE reads were re-called with MiXCR into one record per CDR3 protein. The sample lists about 220,000 distinct CDR3 sequences; approximately 8% were seen once. This sample also appeared in a second study, on yellow fever vaccine responses in identical twins.

Sequencing was carried out using CD8+ T cells sorted from blood. These receptor sequences come from a woman younger than 30 in good health.

There are a few counts of this clonotype. The V gene is TRBV7-2, the J gene TRBJ2-1, with TRBD2 identical over 7 bases. There are 15 residues in the CDR3. CDR1 and CDR2 (germline): SGHTA, FQGNSA. Trimming removed 1 base from V and 7 bases from J; junction bases left unmatched: 7. Written as DNA, the CDR3 is TGTGCCAGCAGCTTAGTTGGCGGGAGTGCAAATGAGCAGTTCTTC. Its translation is CASSLVGGSANEQFF.

This clonotype was counted many times. V gene TRBV5-1 combines with J gene TRBJ2-1; D gene unclear. CDR1 and CDR2 from the germline V gene are SGHRS and YFSETQ. V lost 0 bases to trimming and J lost 5 bases, with 12 bases between them. CDR3 length: 15 residues. This CDR3 is CASSLDSLVDNEQFF. The DNA for the CDR3 is TGCGCCAGCAGCTTGGACTCCCTTGTCGACAATGAGCAGTTCTTC.

This clonotype appeared a few times. The CDR3 protein is CASSSLARTEAFF. Written as DNA, the CDR3 is TGTGCCAGCAGCTCCTTGGCCCGGACTGAAGCTTTCTTT. V usage is TRBV7-6 and J usage is TRBJ1-1, with D unclear. The V end was cut by 4 bases, the J end by 5 bases, with 11 bases between. Germline V gene sequence: CDR1 SGHVS, CDR2 FNYEAQ. The CDR3 covers 13 residues. The variable domain in full, with the rest retrieved from reference TRBV7-6 and TRBJ1-1, is GAGVSQSPRYKVTKRGQDVALRCDPISGHVSLYWYRQALGQGPEFLTYFNYEAQQDKSGLPNDRFSAERPEGSISTLTIQRTEQRDSAMYRCASSSLARTEAFFGQGTRLTVV.